Following are 8 T cell receptor beta chains from one sample sequenced in a study of shared clonotypes between healthy human individuals. The assay was immunoSEQ multiplex PCR, and TCRdb's table has in-frame clones only and misses some. Among about 600,000 clones listed, roughly 79% were seen once. Sequenced material: PBMCs. These receptors came from a woman in her thirties or forties in good health. Some clones in this sample may be carry-over from other donors' samples.

As DNA, the CDR3 is TGCAGCGCACGACAGAGCACCTACAATGAGCAGTTCTTC. Translated, it gives CSARQSTYNEQFF. The chain uses TRBV29-1 and TRBJ2-1, with D perhaps matching TRBD1 (5 bases). This CDR3 spans 13 amino acids. CDR1 SQVTM and CDR2 ANQGSEA come from the germline V gene. V was pared by 7 bases and J by 2 bases, with 12 bases between.

The rearrangement links TRBV27 to TRBJ2-3; D possibly corresponds to TRBD2 (6 bases). V lost 1 base to trimming and J lost 14 bases, with 10 bases between them. The CDR3 runs to 11 residues. Germline assignment: CDR1 MNHEY and CDR2 SMNVEV (reference sequence). The CDR3 DNA reads TGTGCCAGCAGTTTATGGGGGGTTTGGTATTTT. It specifies CASSLWGVWYF.

This clone was recorded once. The V call is TRBV2, the J call TRBJ1-5; 8 bases map to TRBD1. The CDR3 covers 14 residues. Germline values: CDR1 SNHLY, CDR2 FYNNEI. Trimming at V came to 5 bases and at J to 4 bases, leaving 4 bases not matched to a gene. For the CDR3, the DNA is TGTGCCAGCAGTCCTTGGACAGGGAATCAGCCCCAGCATTTT. This codes for CASSPWTGNQPQHF. Supplemented by reference TRBV2 and TRBJ1-5, the full variable domain reads EPEVTQTPSHQVTQMGQEVILRCVPISNHLYFYWYRQILGQKVEFLVSFYNNEISEKSEIFDDQFSVERPDGSNFTLKIRSTKLEDSAMYFCASSPWTGNQPQHFGDGTRLSIL.

Points on this clone: This may be a read error: a much more frequent sequence differs by one nucleotide. Other DNA sequences in this specimen translate into the identical CDR3. The chain has TRBV28 and TRBJ2-7, with D hard to call. In germline, CDR1 is MDHEN, CDR2 SYDVKM. This CDR3 is built from 11 residues. The V end lost 6 bases, the J end lost 9 bases, and 12 bases lay between the germline ends. CDR3 sequence: CASSSASAQYF. In DNA, the CDR3 is TGTGCCAGCAGCTCTGCCTCGGCGCAGTACTTC. Complete variable domain (other parts from reference TRBV28 and TRBJ2-7): DVKVTQSSRYLVKRTGEKVFLECVQDMDHENMFWYRQDPGLGLRLIYFSYDVKMKEKGDIPEGYSVSREKKERFSLILESASTNQTSMYLCASSSASAQYFGPGTRLTVT.

This clone was counted only a few times. The rearrangement joins TRBV5-6 to TRBJ1-5, with a weak D call TRBD1 (5 bases). CDR1 and CDR2 from the germline V gene are SGHDT and YYEEEE. V was trimmed by 2 bases and J by 3 bases, leaving 12 bases between them. This CDR3 has 15 amino acids. The CDR3 nucleotides read TGTGCCAGCAGCTTCGGGGGAGGGTTCAATCAGCCCCAGCATTTT. Translating gives CASSFGGGFNQPQHF.

This clone occurred once. CDR3 DNA: TGTGCCAGCAGCTCGTCCACGGGACCACACAACACCGGGGAGCTGTTTTTT. Translation gives CASSSSTGPHNTGELFF. The chain combines TRBV11-3 with TRBJ2-2; D possibly uses TRBD1 or TRBD2 (5 bases each). This CDR3 contains 17 residues. Trimming pared 4 bases from V and 2 bases from J, leaving 17 bases between. The germline gives CDR1 SGHNT, CDR2 YENEEA.

The rearrangement joins TRBV5-5 to TRBJ2-5; TRBD1 matches 8 bases. CDR3 length: 14 residues. Trimming removed 5 bases from V and 5 bases from J; junction bases left unmatched: 8. The germline V gene encodes CDR1 SGHKS and CDR2 YYEKEE (reference sequence). Written as DNA, the CDR3 is TGTGCCAGCAGTAACAGGGGGTACGGGGAGACCCAGTACTTC. This sequence encodes CASSNRGYGETQYF.

This clone has more than one count but fewer than ten. V and J are TRBV5-1 and TRBJ2-1, with D tentatively TRBD2 (5 bases). V was pared by 4 bases and J by 0 bases, with 17 bases between. Germline values: CDR1 SGHRS, CDR2 YFSETQ. This CDR3 has 17 amino acids. This CDR3 reads CASSPEASGSSYNEQFF. The DNA of the CDR3 is TGCGCCAGCAGCCCGGAGGCGAGCGGTAGCTCCTACAATGAGCAGTTCTTC.